This TCR beta chain came from a study of vaccination and CD4 T cells after COVID-19. Study context: From HCoV-229E, HCoV-OC43, HCoV-NL63 and SARS-CoV-2, overlapping spike peptides were used to stimulate the cells. Study results and caveats: Researchers report that 304 of 307 vaccine-specific clones in convalescent patients proved spike mono-reactive. Median SARS-CoV-2-reactive clonotype numbers went up from approximately 23 to 38, but not significantly.

About this clonotype itself: Its antigen is currently unknown.

The CDR3 has 16 amino acids. Germline CDR1 is MNHEY and CDR2 is SMNVEV (reference sequence). V shed 7 bases and J shed 0 bases, with 15 bases lying between them. Sequencing of cultured CD4+ T cell DNA used the Oncomine TCR Beta short-read assay. TCRdb reprocessed the PCR reads with MiXCR, giving one entry per CDR3 protein. The sample has approximately 15,000 distinct CDR3 sequences; 40% to 60% are singletons. Stated treatment: approximately 9-day PBMC culture with coronavirus spike peptide pools or control peptides (ViraFEST assay). Days 3 and 7 were when half the medium was replaced with fresh IL-2 medium.

The sample in question was CD4+ T cells from blood, cultured in vitro, obtained before SARS-CoV-2 vaccination. The V gene is TRBV27, the J gene TRBJ1-4; possibly TRBD1 for D (5 bases). The TCR originated in a human donor who had recovered from COVID-19. The CDR3 nucleotides read TGTGCCAGCACCTACCCCGGGACGGCAACTAATGAAAAACTGTTTTTT. This translates into CASTYPGTATNEKLFF.